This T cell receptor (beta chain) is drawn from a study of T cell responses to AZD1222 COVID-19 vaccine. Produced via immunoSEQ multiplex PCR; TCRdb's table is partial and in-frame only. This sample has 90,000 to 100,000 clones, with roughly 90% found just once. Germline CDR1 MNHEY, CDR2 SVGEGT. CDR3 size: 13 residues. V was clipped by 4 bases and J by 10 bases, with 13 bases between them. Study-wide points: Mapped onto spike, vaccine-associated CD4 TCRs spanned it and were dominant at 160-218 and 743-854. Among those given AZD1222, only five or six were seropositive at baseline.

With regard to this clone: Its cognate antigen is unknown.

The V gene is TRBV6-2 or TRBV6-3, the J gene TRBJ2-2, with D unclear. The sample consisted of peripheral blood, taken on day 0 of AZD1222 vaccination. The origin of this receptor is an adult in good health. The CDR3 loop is CASSWNGAMELFF. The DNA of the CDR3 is TGTGCCAGCAGTTGGAACGGTGCGATGGAGCTGTTTTTT.